This T cell receptor (beta chain) stems from a study of early T cells in non-severe SARS-CoV-2 infection. Individual cDNA molecules carried attached unique molecular identifiers. Using its own MiXCR run on the 5' RACE reads, TCRdb lists one record per CDR3 protein. The sample records 45,000 to 60,000 distinct CDR3 sequences, 8.5% to 12% being singletons. This clonotype was seen at least ten times. Looked up from germline, CDR1 is SEHNR and CDR2 is FQNEAQ (reference sequence). Trimming removed 3 bases from V and 2 bases from J; junction bases left unmatched: 3. The CDR3 loop spans 16 amino acids. The receptor's source is an adult who was a healthcare worker with PCR-confirmed SARS-CoV-2 infection or an uninfected control (not recorded which). This chain connects TRBV7-9 to TRBJ2-1, with TRBD2 identical over 11 bases. Sequencing was carried out using whole blood. This chain's CDR3 is CASSFMTSGAYNEQFF. The CDR3 DNA reads as TGTGCCAGCAGCTTTATGACTAGCGGGGCCTACAATGAGCAGTTCTTC.